This TCR beta chain was obtained from a study of control samples from healthy donors and cancer patients. Assay: immunoSEQ multiplex PCR; the TCRdb copy retains only in-frame clones and omits some. The sample carries tens of thousands of clones, roughly 80% recorded once. Trimming left V 9 bases short and J 5 bases short, with 17 bases between. Germline V lookup: CDR1 KGHDR, CDR2 SFDVKD. The CDR3 is made up of 14 amino acids. Specimen: PBMCs. This TCR was recovered from a man aged 65-85 years with lung cancer. This rearrangement joins TRBV24-1 to TRBJ2-3, with D maybe TRBD1 (5 bases). The CDR3, as DNA: TGTGCCACCTATAGGGGCGCTTGGAAAGATACGCAGTATTTT. This gives the protein CATYRGAWKDTQYF.